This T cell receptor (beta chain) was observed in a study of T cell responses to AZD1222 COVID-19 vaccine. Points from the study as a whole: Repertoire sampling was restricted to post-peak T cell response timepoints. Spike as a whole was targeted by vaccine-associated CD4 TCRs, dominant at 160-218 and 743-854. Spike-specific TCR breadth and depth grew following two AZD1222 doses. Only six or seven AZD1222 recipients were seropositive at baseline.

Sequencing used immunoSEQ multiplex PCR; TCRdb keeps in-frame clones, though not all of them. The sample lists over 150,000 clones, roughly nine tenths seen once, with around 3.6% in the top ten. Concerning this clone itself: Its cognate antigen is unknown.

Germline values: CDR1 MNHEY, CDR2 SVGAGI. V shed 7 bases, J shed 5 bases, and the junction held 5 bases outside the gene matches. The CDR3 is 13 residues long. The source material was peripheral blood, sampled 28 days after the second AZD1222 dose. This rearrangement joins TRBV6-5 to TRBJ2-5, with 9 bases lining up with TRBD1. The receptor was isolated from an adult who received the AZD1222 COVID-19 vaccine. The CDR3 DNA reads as TGTGCCAGCAACGCGGGGACAGGGGAGACCCAGTACTTC. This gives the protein CASNAGTGETQYF.